The T cell receptor beta chain under discussion was sequenced for a study of PD-1 blockade in classical Hodgkin lymphoma. Study-level background: Nivolumab dosing for patients was 3 mg/kg, administered intravenously every 2 weeks. Study-wide results and limits: According to reports, newly diagnosed patients had lower baseline TCR diversity than healthy donors, and relapsed/refractory patients had lower baseline TCR diversity still.

The data were produced by immunoSEQ multiplex PCR, yet TCRdb's version contains in-frame clones alone and is incomplete. The sample lists nearly 20,000 clones, approximately 82% occurring once. Germline V lookup: CDR1 MNHEY, CDR2 SVGAGI. This CDR3 region has 15 residues. The junction had 6 bases not matched to a gene; V was cut back by 8 bases and J by 1 base. The time point is: cycle 4 day 1 (C4D1), after less than 7 weeks of nivolumab. Every patient had relapsed following autologous stem cell transplantation, and cohorts differed in brentuximab vedotin exposure. Using magnetic negative selection, the CD4+ T cells were separated out of thawed PBMCs. As to this clone: Its target is not known.

This sample comprised CD4+ T cells from blood, obtained before the fourth cycle of nivolumab. V gene TRBV6-5 combines with J gene TRBJ1-5; 9 bases line up with TRBD1. The source of this sequence is a human donor with classical Hodgkin lymphoma. This CDR3 is CASLQGAGSNQPQHF. CDR3 bases: TGTGCCAGCCTACAGGGGGCTGGGAGCAATCAGCCCCAGCATTTT.